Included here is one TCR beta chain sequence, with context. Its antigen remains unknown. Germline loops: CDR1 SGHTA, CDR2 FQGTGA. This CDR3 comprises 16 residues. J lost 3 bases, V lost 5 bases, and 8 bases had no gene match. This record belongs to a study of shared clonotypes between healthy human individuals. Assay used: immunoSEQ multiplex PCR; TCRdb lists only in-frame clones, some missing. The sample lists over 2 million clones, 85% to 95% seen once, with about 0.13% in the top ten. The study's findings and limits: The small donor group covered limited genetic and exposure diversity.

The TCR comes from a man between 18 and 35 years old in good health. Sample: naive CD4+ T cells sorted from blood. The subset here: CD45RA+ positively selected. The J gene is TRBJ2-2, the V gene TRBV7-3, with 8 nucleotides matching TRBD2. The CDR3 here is CASSLAGGADTGELFF. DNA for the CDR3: TGTGCCAGCAGCCTCGCCGGGGGGGCGGACACCGGGGAGCTGTTTTTT.